This TCR beta chain was documented in a study of cytomegalovirus exposure and HLA in healthy donors. Overall study results and limits: Sequencing had likely introduced a cluster of highly shared sequence variants as an artifact. Later work found that TCR association rates differed between HLA loci; DRB1 had the most and HLA-C the fewest. When a later analysis compared HLA-associated TCR beta chains with equally common others, the HLA-associated chains turned out to be more clonally expanded and to have lower generation probabilities. In an earlier analysis, most TCR beta V segments were productive about 87% or about 30% of the time.

CDR3 length equals 14 residues. Germline values: CDR1 SGHVS, CDR2 FNYEAQ. V lost 6 bases to trimming and J lost 1 base; unmatched junction nucleotides: 5. The PCR contained 60 Vbeta and 13 Jbeta primers. Profiling relied on immunoSEQ multiplex PCR, and the TCRdb table lists in-frame clones only, not all of them. The repertoire consists of some 220,000 clones, with 77% occurring once and the leading ten covering roughly 2.5%. On this clone itself: Its antigen is not known.

The specimen sequenced was PBMCs. V is TRBV7-6 and J is TRBJ1-1; 7 bases match TRBD1. The TCR sequence derives from a woman aged 55-69 years in good health and CMV-seropositive. The CDR3 loop is CASSRGLGNTEAFF. In DNA, the CDR3 is TGTGCCAGCAGTAGGGGGCTTGGGAACACTGAAGCTTTCTTT.